This T cell receptor beta chain is drawn from a study of blood T cell repertoires in COVID-19. Study overall: Samples taken during acute and convalescent COVID-19 were collected in the United States, Italy and Spain. In each case, the material was cDNA or gDNA derived from T cells, B-cell-depleted T cells, or PBMCs.

CDR1 is KGHDR and CDR2 is SFDVKD in the germline V gene. The CDR3 covers 14 residues. V lost 4 bases and J 5 bases, leaving 14 bases between the germline ends. Per the original data handling: Amplification of reference gene primers provided the estimated nucleated cell counts. Sequenced by immunoSEQ multiplex PCR; TCRdb stores in-frame clones only, minus some. V and J calls plus clone size are reproduced from that table; the DNA served to infer D and trimming. The sample has 200,000 to 300,000 clones, 87% seen once; the top ten hold more than 6%. The chain couples TRBV24-1 to TRBJ2-7; a possible D gene is TRBD1 (7 bases). This TCR was recovered from a man aged 55 to 70 who had recovered from COVID-19. The source material was peripheral blood. The CDR3 loop is CATSEGQSGDEQYF. The DNA for the CDR3 is TGTGCCACCAGTGAGGGACAGTCGGGGGACGAGCAGTACTTC.